Following are 21 T cell receptor beta chains from one sample sequenced in a study of PD-1 blockade in classical Hodgkin lymphoma. All patients relapsed after autologous stem cell transplantation, and brentuximab vedotin exposure varied. Thawed PBMCs yielded CD4+ T cells through magnetic negative selection. Produced via immunoSEQ multiplex PCR; TCRdb's table is partial and in-frame only. The table has roughly 4,400 clones, roughly 89% seen once; the top ten hold around 0.96%. Sample: CD4+ T cells from blood, taken at baseline. Receptor source: a human donor with classical Hodgkin lymphoma.

This rearrangement joins TRBV5-1 to TRBJ2-5; D is possibly TRBD2 (7 bases). V lost 2 bases and J 4 bases, leaving 12 bases between the germline ends. Germline CDR1 and CDR2: SGHRS and YFSETQ. The CDR3 extends over 14 amino acids. DNA for the CDR3: TGCGCCAGCAGCTTTGGGAGGGGGGGAGAGACCCAGTACTTC. Protein sequence: CASSFGRGGETQYF.

The J gene is TRBJ1-1, the V gene TRBV29-1, with D unresolved. Germline loops: CDR1 SQVTM, CDR2 ANQGSEA. V lost 1 base to trimming and J lost 0 bases, with 9 bases between them. There are 14 residues in the CDR3. In DNA, the CDR3 is TGCAGCGTTGAAGCCGGGCAGCTGAACACTGAAGCTTTCTTT. It encodes CSVEAGQLNTEAFF.

The rearrangement uses TRBV11-2 and TRBJ2-2, with 7 bases lining up with TRBD1. CDR1 is SGHAT and CDR2 is FQNNGV in the germline V gene. With V trimmed by 3 bases and J by 3 bases, 16 bases remained unmatched. The CDR3 sequence is 19 residues long. CDR3 nucleotide sequence: TGTGCCAGCAGCTTCTCGATTTGGAAGGGGGCGGCATACACCGGGGAGCTGTTTTTT. Residues: CASSFSIWKGAAYTGELFF.

The table lists this clone with a few counts. V and J are TRBV6-6 and TRBJ1-1; D remains unclear. V dropped 2 bases and J dropped 2 bases, with 6 bases sitting between them. This CDR3 has 13 residues. Germline V gene lookup returns CDR1 MNHNY and CDR2 SVGAGI (reference sequence). The CDR3 DNA reads as TGTGCCAGCAGTTACAGGGTTAACACTGAAGCTTTCTTT. Encoded protein: CASSYRVNTEAFF.

The chain has TRBV4-1 and TRBJ1-2; D possibly corresponds to TRBD1 (5 bases). Trimming shortened V by 5 bases and J by 1 base, and 14 bases separated the two germline ends. This CDR3 is built from 15 residues. Germline V CDR1 and CDR2: MGHRA, YSYEKL. Written as DNA, the CDR3 is TGCGCCAGCAGCTATTCGAGGGGAGATAACTATGGCTACACCTTC. Its protein product is CASSYSRGDNYGYTF.

The chain is built from TRBV28 and TRBJ1-6; perhaps TRBD1 as D (6 bases). Germline V CDR1 and CDR2: MDHEN, SYDVKM. The CDR3 is 15 residues long. Trimming removed 7 bases from V and 4 bases from J, with 14 bases in between. The DNA for the CDR3 is TGTGCCAGCACCCTAGGGGGGGATTATAATTCACCCCTCCACTTT. Amino acid sequence: CASTLGGDYNSPLHF.

The V gene is TRBV2, the J gene TRBJ2-7, with D perhaps being TRBD1 or TRBD2 (5 bases each). V was pared by 5 bases and J by 0 bases, with 17 bases between. The CDR3 has 16 residues. CDR1 and CDR2 from the germline V gene are SNHLY and FYNNEI. The CDR3, as DNA: TGTGCCAGCAGTAACTTGGGGCTAGCCGACTCCTACGAGCAGTACTTC. This sequence encodes CASSNLGLADSYEQYF.

The DNA of the CDR3 is TGTGCCAGCAGACTAGCGGGGTTAAACTACGAGCAGTACTTC. This translates into CASRLAGLNYEQYF. The rearrangement uses TRBV28 and TRBJ2-7, with TRBD2 identical over 10 bases. V dropped 6 bases and J dropped 3; count of bases not matched to a gene: 5. Germline V lookup: CDR1 MDHEN, CDR2 SYDVKM. The CDR3 has 14 residues.

J is TRBJ2-2 and V is TRBV5-1; TRBD1 is a possible D gene (6 bases). Deletions cut 4 bases from V and 4 bases from J, with 14 bases between. Germline CDR1 and CDR2: SGHRS and YFSETQ. The CDR3 has 15 amino acids. CDR3 sequence reads: CASSETGSGTGELFF. DNA of the CDR3: TGCGCCAGCAGCGAAACAGGGTCGGGCACCGGGGAGCTGTTTTTT.

The J gene is TRBJ2-5, the V gene TRBV5-1, with a weak D call TRBD1 (6 bases). CDR3 size: 15 residues. V was pared by 4 bases and J by 1 base, with 14 bases between. Germline CDR1 SGHRS, CDR2 YFSETQ. The CDR3 region has the DNA TGCGCCAGCAGCCAACCCACAGGGATCCAAGAGACCCAGTACTTC. Its protein product is CASSQPTGIQETQYF.

This clone was observed once. J is TRBJ1-2 and V is TRBV5-1; D may be TRBD1 (5 bases). Per germline, CDR1 SGHRS and CDR2 YFSETQ. Trimming shortened V by 2 bases and J by 8 bases, and 16 bases separated the two germline ends. The CDR3 runs 14 residues. CDR3 loop: CASSFREGVIGYTF. CDR3 bases: TGCGCCAGCAGCTTCAGGGAAGGGGTTATAGGCTACACCTTC. Full variable domain (rest looked up from reference TRBV5-1 and TRBJ1-2): KAGVTQTPRYLIKTRGQQVTLSCSPISGHRSVSWYQQTPGQGLQFLFEYFSETQRNKGNFPGRFSGRQFSNSRSEMNVSTLELGDSALYLCASSFREGVIGYTFGSGTRLTVV.

The chain links TRBV19 to TRBJ2-5, with 8 bases matching TRBD2. The CDR3 length is 15 residues. Trimming removed 6 bases from V and 5 bases from J; junction bases left unmatched: 11. Per germline, CDR1 LNHDA and CDR2 SQIVND (reference sequence). CDR3 sequence: CASSLEGVAGETQYF. The CDR3 DNA sequence: TGTGCCAGTAGCCTTGAGGGGGTAGCGGGGGAGACCCAGTACTTC.

Only a few counts were recorded for this clone. The chain carries TRBV19 and TRBJ1-1; 9 positions agree with TRBD1. This CDR3 is built from 14 residues. Germline lookup yields CDR1 LNHDA and CDR2 SQIVND (reference sequence). Trimming at V came to 6 bases and at J to 4 bases, leaving 6 bases not matched to a gene. This CDR3 reads CASRRDRAFTEAFF. As DNA, the CDR3 is TGTGCCAGTAGACGGGACAGGGCATTCACTGAAGCTTTCTTT.

V gene TRBV21-1 combines with J gene TRBJ1-1; TRBD1 was called by the table and not checked on the DNA. TRBV21-1 is annotated as a pseudogene. The CDR3 is 15 residues long. CDR3 protein: CASSKGRTPNTEAFF. CDR3 DNA sequence: TGTGCCAGTTCCAAGGGGCGGACCCCTAACACTGAAGCTTTCTTT.

The rearrangement joins TRBV5-1 to TRBJ1-1; D is unclear. This CDR3 has 15 residues. The germline V gene has CDR1 SGHRS and CDR2 YFSETQ. The V end was cut by 1 base, the J end by 2 bases, with 12 bases between. The CDR3 DNA follows: TGCGCCAGCAGCTTGTATAACAGCCTAAACACTGAAGCTTTCTTT. Encoded protein: CASSLYNSLNTEAFF.

This chain uses TRBV5-1 with TRBJ1-3; D not resolved. Trimming shortened V by 5 bases and J by 4 bases, and 10 bases separated the two germline ends. The CDR3 extends over 13 amino acids. Germline V CDR1 and CDR2: SGHRS, YFSETQ. The CDR3 region is CASSSPPGNTIYF. CDR3 coding DNA: TGCGCCAGCAGTTCTCCCCCCGGAAACACCATATATTTT.

This chain connects TRBV7-4 to TRBJ2-6; D perhaps matches TRBD2 (5 bases). V lost 4 bases and J lost 5, with 21 bases in between. Germline assignment: CDR1 SGHVT and CDR2 SQSDAQ. CDR3 length: 18 amino acids. In DNA, the CDR3 is TGTGCCAGCAGCTATGGCTCTAGCTCACAAAGTCGGGCCAACGTCCTGACTTTC. Translating gives CASSYGSSSQSRANVLTF.

Details on this clone: The junction does not match germline at one end; this may be a read error. This chain uses TRBV6-5 with TRBJ1-2, with D possibly TRBD1 on 6 matching bases. From germline, CDR1 is MNHEY and CDR2 SVGAGI. This CDR3 comprises 16 residues. CDR3 sequence reads: CASSYSKGGAKYGYTF. The CDR3 DNA sequence: TGTGCCAGCAGTTACTCGAAGGGGGGAGCTAAATATGGCTACACCTTC.

The DNA for the CDR3 is TGTGCCAGCGTTCGGGAGGGGGCAACTAATGAAAAACTGTTTTTT. Translated: CASVREGATNEKLFF. The V and J genes are TRBV2 and TRBJ1-4; tentatively, D is TRBD1 (6 bases). The CDR3 contains 15 residues. Per germline, CDR1 SNHLY and CDR2 FYNNEI. Trimming took off 8 bases at V and 0 bases at J, with 13 bases between the two ends.

The chain carries TRBV4-1 and TRBJ1-3; weak D call: TRBD1 (5 bases). Germline V gene lookup returns CDR1 MGHRA and CDR2 YSYEKL. The CDR3 spans 15 residues. V was cut by 7 bases and J by 2 bases, with 15 bases left in between. For the CDR3, the DNA is TGCGCCAGCACCCACGGGGCATCTCCTGGAAACACCATATATTTT. Its protein is CASTHGASPGNTIYF.

The chain has TRBV6-5 and TRBJ1-2; D perhaps matches TRBD1 (5 bases). Germline V gives CDR1 MNHEY, CDR2 SVGAGI. Trimming left V 7 bases short and J 8 bases short, with 23 bases between. The CDR3 spans 15 residues. The CDR3 sequence: CASIQTGTGHSGYTF. CDR3 in DNA: TGTGCCAGCATCCAGACCGGGACCGGACATAGCGGCTACACCTTC.